This entry is about one TCR beta chain. Its antigen is not known. This sample is drawn from a study of blood T cells in healthy people across ages. Notes on the study in general: Estimates drawn from one million T cells were deemed to understate diversity.

A J-beta primer mix and a sample-barcoded 5' primer were used in a second PCR of about 7 to 12 cycles. A single record per CDR3 protein comes from TCRdb applying MiXCR to the 5' RACE reads. This sample carries over 750,000 distinct CDR3 sequences, more than 20% of them seen once, and the ten largest clones take 9.4%. V lost 2 bases and J lost 2; bases outside the gene matches: 9. The CDR3 has 18 residues. Germline-derived CDR1 and CDR2 are SEHNR and FQNEAQ (reference sequence). These sequences were also reported in another study, on T cells of mothers and their children.

The sequence came from a boy younger than 18 in good health. Sample: blood. The chain joins TRBV7-9 to TRBJ2-5; 12 bases line up with TRBD2. CDR3: CASSLLASGGAVQETQYF. The CDR3 nucleotides read TGTGCCAGCAGCTTATTGGCTAGCGGGGGGGCCGTACAAGAGACCCAGTACTTC. Filled out from reference TRBV7-9 and TRBJ2-5, the complete variable domain reads DTGVSQNPRHKITKRGQNVTFRCDPISEHNRLYWYRQTLGQGPEFLTYFQNEAQLEKSRLLSDRFSAERPKGSFSTLEIQRTEQGDSAMYLCASSLLASGGAVQETQYFGPGTRLLVL.